This T cell receptor beta chain was profiled in a study of cytomegalovirus exposure and HLA in healthy donors. In the study overall: Earlier findings included roughly 100 million unique TCR beta sequences obtained from 150 million to 200 million T cells. General study findings and limits: Investigators reported 150 to 200 TCR beta chains as tied to cytomegalovirus. Under in vitro conditions, a few CMV-associated chains were confirmed as specific for CMV antigens.

With regard to this clone: The antigen is undetermined. The identical CDR3 is also encoded by other nucleotide sequences in the sample.

There were likely unrecorded immune exposures, though donors were nominally healthy when sampled. The CDR3 consists of 15 residues. With 2 bases removed from V and 2 bases from J, the gap between germline ends came to 10 bases. The V gene's germline CDR1 is MNHEY and CDR2 SMNVEV (reference sequence). The PCR contained 60 Vbeta and 13 Jbeta primers. Here immunoSEQ multiplex PCR was the method, and the copy in TCRdb shows in-frame clones only, minus some. The table records tens of thousands of clones, about 78% of them present only once. This chain joins TRBV27 and TRBJ1-5; D may be TRBD1 (5 bases). The sample comprised PBMCs. This TCR came from a woman aged 40 to 50 in good health and CMV-seronegative. CDR3 in DNA: TGTGCCAGCAGTTTAACGGGGGGTGGCAATCAGCCCCAGCATTTT. Residues: CASSLTGGGNQPQHF.